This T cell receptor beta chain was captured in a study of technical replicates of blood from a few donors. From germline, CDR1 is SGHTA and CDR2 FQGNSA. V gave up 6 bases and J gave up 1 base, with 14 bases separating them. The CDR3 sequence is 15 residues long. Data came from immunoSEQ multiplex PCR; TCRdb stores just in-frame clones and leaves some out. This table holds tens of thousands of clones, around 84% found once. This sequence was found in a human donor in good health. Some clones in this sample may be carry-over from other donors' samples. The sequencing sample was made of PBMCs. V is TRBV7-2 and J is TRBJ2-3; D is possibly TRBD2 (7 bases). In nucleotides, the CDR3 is TGTGCCAGCAGTTACAAAGGGGGGGGCACAGATACGCAGTATTTT. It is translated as CASSYKGGGTDTQYF. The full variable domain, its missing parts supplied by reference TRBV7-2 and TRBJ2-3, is GAGVSQSPSNKVTEKGKDVELRCDPISGHTALYWYRQSLGQGLEFLIYFQGNSAPDKSGLPSDRFSAERTGGSVSTLTIQRTQQEDSAVYLCASSYKGGGTDTQYFGPGTRLTVL.